This passage covers 15 T cell receptor beta chains from one sample sequenced in a study of cytomegalovirus exposure and HLA in healthy donors (dated by TCRdb to about 2017). Libraries were built with the immunoSEQ multiplex PCR assay. For the multiplex PCR, a mixture combining 60 forward primers for TCR Vbeta segments and 13 reverse primers for TCR Jbeta segments was used. Sourced from immuneACCESS, this table was stored by TCRdb with only in-frame sequences that have V and J called. A share of the clones is absent; for the studies checked, an unresolved V gene accounts for under half, and the remainder has no known explanation. The sample includes around 150,000 clones, with less than 90% observed a single time. Together, the top ten hold more than 2% of the sample. Sequencing was carried out using PBMCs. Source of these receptors: a boy between 2 and 10 years old in good health and CMV-seronegative.

V gene TRBV5-6 combines with J gene TRBJ2-3, with 12 nucleotides matching TRBD2. The CDR3 consists of 14 residues. Trimming removed 4 bases from V and 4 bases from J; junction bases left unmatched: 1. Germline lookup yields CDR1 SGHDT and CDR2 YYEEEE. CDR3 bases: TGTGCCAGCAGCCGACTAGCGGGAGCAGATACGCAGTATTTT. Translated, it gives CASSRLAGADTQYF. The full variable domain, rest sourced from reference TRBV5-6 and TRBJ2-3, is DAGVTQSPTHLIKTRGQQVTLRCSPKSGHDTVSWYQQALGQGPQFIFQYYEEEERQRGNFPDRFSGHQFPNYSSELNVNALLLGDSALYLCASSRLAGADTQYFGPGTRLTVL.

CDR3 sequence (DNA): TGTGCCAGCAGCATCGGGTCCCCGGCTACATCCTACGAGCAGTACTTC. Protein: CASSIGSPATSYEQYF. This chain uses TRBV7-2 with TRBJ2-7; the D is unclear. Germline CDR1 SGHTA, CDR2 FQGNSA. This CDR3 is built from 16 residues. V gave up 5 bases and J gave up 1 base, with 18 bases separating them.

This sequence joins TRBV4-2 and TRBJ1-2, with a possible D match to TRBD1 (6 bases). Germline V gene lookup returns CDR1 LGHNA and CDR2 YNFKEQ. Trimming left V 3 bases short and J 4 bases short, with 12 bases between. The CDR3 length is 14 residues. CDR3 sequence (DNA): TGTGCCAGCAGCCAGATAGGACAGCCCTATGGCTACACCTTC. Translating it yields CASSQIGQPYGYTF.

The chain employs TRBV2 and TRBJ2-1, with 9 bases identical to TRBD1. This CDR3 is built from 14 residues. The germline gives CDR1 SNHLY, CDR2 FYNNEI. The V and J ends lost 6 bases and 8 bases, in that order; junction bases with no gene match: 8. The CDR3 region has the DNA TGTGCCAGCAGAGGGGGGTGGACAGGGGATGAGCAGTTCTTC. Translated, it gives CASRGGWTGDEQFF.

This CDR3 reads CASRIMRDRSNYGYTF. For the CDR3, the DNA is TGTGCCAGCAGAATAATGAGGGACAGATCTAACTATGGCTACACCTTC. The chain has TRBV7-9 and TRBJ1-2; 7 bases fit TRBD1. Germline-derived CDR1 and CDR2 are SEHNR and FQNEAQ (reference sequence). V was clipped by 6 bases and J by 0 bases; unmatched bases: 10. This CDR3 is built from 16 residues.

The chain employs TRBV7-9 and TRBJ1-2; the D is unclear. Trimming stripped 0 bases from V and 8 bases from J, with 10 bases between. Germline CDR1 SEHNR, CDR2 FQNEAQ (reference sequence). This CDR3 is built from 13 residues. This chain's CDR3 is CASSLALGEGYTF. The CDR3 DNA follows: TGTGCCAGCAGCTTAGCGCTGGGAGAGGGCTACACCTTC.

The chain couples TRBV29-1 to TRBJ1-2; 7 nucleotides agree with TRBD1. The V segment lost 1 base and the J segment 3 bases; nucleotides outside the gene matches: 5. The CDR3 spans 14 residues. CDR1 and CDR2 (germline): SQVTM, ANQGSEA. In nucleotides, the CDR3 is TGCAGCGTTGAAGCACCGGGACAGTACTATGGCTACACCTTC. Translated, it gives CSVEAPGQYYGYTF.

CDR3 sequence: CASSPLAGFDTGELFF. In nucleotides, the CDR3 is TGTGCCAGCAGTCCTCTAGCGGGTTTCGACACCGGGGAGCTGTTTTTT. The chain combines TRBV28 with TRBJ2-2, with TRBD2 matching over 8 bases. Unmatched junction bases numbered 8, after V lost 5 bases and J lost 3 bases. The CDR3 is made up of 16 amino acids. Germline-derived CDR1 and CDR2 are MDHEN and SYDVKM.

The genes are TRBV7-8 and TRBJ2-5; 7 bases fit TRBD1. The end of the DNA is better explained by TRBJ2-7, so the J call may be wrong. Germline V gives CDR1 SGHVS, CDR2 FQNEAQ. This CDR3 has 16 residues. The DNA of the CDR3 is TGTGCCAGCAGCTTCAATCCGGGACAGCCCTCCTACGAGCAGTACTTC. This sequence encodes CASSFNPGQPSYEQYF.

This chain joins TRBV15 and TRBJ2-7, with 9 bases fitting TRBD2. Germline V lookup: CDR1 LNHNV, CDR2 YYDKDF (reference sequence). The CDR3 has 16 amino acids. J was trimmed by 4 bases and V by 1 base; bases with no gene match: 8. CDR3 sequence reads: CATSRGVVAGEYEQYF. CDR3 DNA sequence: TGTGCCACCAGCAGAGGCGTTGTAGCGGGAGAGTACGAGCAGTACTTC. Filled out from reference TRBV15 and TRBJ2-7, the complete variable domain reads DAMVIQNPRYQVTQFGKPVTLSCSQTLNHNVMYWYQQKSSQAPKLLFHYYDKDFNNEADTPDNFQSRRPNTSFCFLDIRSPGLGDTAMYLCATSRGVVAGEYEQYFGPGTRLTVT.

In its sample, this clone was seen a few times. The rearrangement links TRBV5-1 to TRBJ2-7, with a tentative D call TRBD1 (5 bases). Germline values: CDR1 SGHRS, CDR2 YFSETQ. The CDR3 has 12 residues. V was cut by 4 bases and J by 11 bases, with 16 bases left in between. The CDR3 DNA follows: TGCGCCAGCAGCCTGGACATGGGCACGGAGTACTTC. It specifies CASSLDMGTEYF.

The chain links TRBV25-1 to TRBJ1-4, with D possibly being TRBD1 (6 bases). V was clipped by 6 bases and J by 4 bases, with 21 bases between them. The CDR3 totals 17 residues. CDR1 and CDR2 (germline): MGHDK, SYGVNS. The CDR3 sequence: CASRSRRGAGFNEKLFF. CDR3 nucleotides: TGTGCCAGCAGGTCTCGACGGGGGGCAGGTTTTAATGAAAAACTGTTTTTT. The whole variable domain, remainder taken from reference TRBV25-1 and TRBJ1-4, is EADIYQTPRYLVIGTGKKITLECSQTMGHDKMYWYQQDPGMELHLIHYSYGVNSTEKGDLSSESTVSRIRTEHFPLTLESARPSHTSQYLCASRSRRGAGFNEKLFFGSGTQLSVL.

The J gene is TRBJ2-3, the V gene TRBV12-5; 9 bases map to TRBD2. V dropped 9 bases and J dropped 2; count of bases not matched to a gene: 9. In germline, CDR1 is LGHNT, CDR2 FRNRAP. The CDR3 spans 15 residues. As DNA, the CDR3 is TGTGCTAGCGAGTCCGGGACTAGCCCCACAGATACGCAGTATTTT. This translates into CASESGTSPTDTQYF.

The chain couples TRBV11-2 to TRBJ1-1, with D uncertain. In germline, CDR1 is SGHAT, CDR2 FQNNGV. Between the trimmed V and J ends, which lost 0 bases and 9 bases, there was a span of 8 bases. CDR3 length: 12 amino acids. For the CDR3, the DNA is TGTGCCAGCAGCTTAGATTCGGTGAAAGCTTTCTTT. Translated: CASSLDSVKAFF.

The chain links TRBV5-1 to TRBJ1-6, with 8 bases lining up with TRBD1. The V gene's germline CDR1 is SGHRS and CDR2 YFSETQ. Unmatched junction bases numbered 7, after V lost 2 bases and J lost 9 bases. The CDR3 sequence is 15 residues long. CDR3 DNA: TGCGCCAGCAGCTTTGGACAGGGATCGGGTTCACCCCTCCACTTT. Translated: CASSFGQGSGSPLHF.